The 30 T cell receptor beta chains presented below share a single source sample, sequenced in a study of long-term antiretroviral therapy in people with HIV. Sequencing relied on immunoSEQ assay v3.0, run at survey level. Sequencing used immunoSEQ multiplex PCR; TCRdb keeps in-frame clones, though not all of them. In the table there are roughly 44,000 clones, about 95% of which are singletons. The sample was unsorted PBMCs, taken 3.7 years after starting antiretroviral therapy. The receptors derive from a woman aged 50 to 65 with HIV.

This clone was detected only a few times. CDR3 nucleotides: TGCGCCAGCAGCTTGGCGCCGGAGACTAGCATTTACGAGCAGTACTTC. It encodes CASSLAPETSIYEQYF. This sequence joins TRBV5-1 and TRBJ2-7; 7 nucleotides line up with TRBD2. The CDR3 length is 16 residues. Losses at the gene ends were 0 bases for V and 4 bases for J; bases not matched to a gene: 10. The V gene's germline CDR1 is SGHRS and CDR2 YFSETQ.

J is TRBJ1-1 and V is TRBV19; TRBD1 is a possible D gene (6 bases). V lost 3 bases and J 1 base, leaving 9 bases between the germline ends. CDR1 and CDR2 from the germline V gene are LNHDA and SQIVND (reference sequence). This CDR3 has 14 residues. CDR3 DNA sequence: TGTGCCAGTAGTATCGGACAGTCGAACACTGAAGCTTTCTTT. Protein sequence: CASSIGQSNTEAFF.

The V gene is TRBV7-9, the J gene TRBJ1-3; D might be TRBD1 (5 bases). This CDR3 comprises 16 residues. V was shortened by 5 bases and J by 0 bases, with 14 bases between the two germline ends. Germline CDR1 is SEHNR and CDR2 is FQNEAQ (reference sequence). The chain's CDR3 is CASSIRQIRSGNTIYF. As DNA, the CDR3 is TGTGCCAGCAGCATAAGACAGATACGCTCTGGAAACACCATATATTTT.

This clone was recorded only once. CDR3 loop: CARSSRLAGGVDEQFF. The CDR3 bases are TGTGCCAGAAGCTCCCGTTTAGCGGGGGGAGTCGATGAGCAGTTCTTC. The chain combines TRBV5-3 with TRBJ2-1; 10 nucleotides agree with TRBD2. TRBV5-3 is an ORF, and what it does is uncertain. Trimming removed 3 bases from V and 8 bases from J; junction bases left unmatched: 11. This CDR3 contains 16 residues.

The chain recombines TRBV15 with TRBJ1-2; 7 bases align to TRBD1. The CDR3 extends over 16 amino acids. The V and J ends lost 0 bases and 4 bases, in that order; junction bases with no gene match: 8. Germline V gene lookup returns CDR1 LNHNV and CDR2 YYDKDF (reference sequence). The CDR3 spells CATSRDLVGQVYGYTF. The CDR3 DNA reads as TGTGCCACCAGCAGAGATCTGGTCGGACAGGTCTATGGCTACACCTTC.

This clone was found once. The rearrangement joins TRBV7-2 to TRBJ1-1, with 7 bases aligning to TRBD1. The CDR3 covers 15 residues. Trimming took 2 bases from V and 5 from J; bases not matched to a gene: 8. Germline lookup yields CDR1 SGHTA and CDR2 FQGNSA. CDR3 in DNA: TGTGCCAGCAGCTTACGACAGGGTAGCTTAACTGAAGCTTTCTTT. Amino acid sequence: CASSLRQGSLTEAFF.

This chain joins TRBV11-2 and TRBJ2-1; perhaps TRBD1 as D (5 bases). V was pared by 1 base and J by 5 bases, with 9 bases between. The CDR3 runs 14 residues. Per germline, CDR1 SGHAT and CDR2 FQNNGV. This CDR3 reads CASSLVLRDNEQFF. CDR3 in DNA: TGTGCCAGCAGCTTAGTCCTCAGGGACAATGAGCAGTTCTTC.

The chain links TRBV2 to TRBJ2-5, with D unclear. The CDR3 contains 13 residues. V lost 1 base to trimming and J lost 5 bases, with 8 bases between them. CDR1 SNHLY and CDR2 FYNNEI come from the germline V gene. The CDR3 nucleotides read TGTGCCAGCAGTGAAGATAGGGTTGAGACCCAGTACTTC. Translation: CASSEDRVETQYF.

The chain joins TRBV9 to TRBJ1-2; D call uncertain. Trimming took 3 bases from V and 4 from J, leaving 19 bases between them. CDR1 is SGDLS and CDR2 is YYNGEE in the germline V gene. The CDR3 loop spans 16 amino acids. The CDR3 is CASSAVGRTISYGYTF. DNA for the CDR3: TGTGCCAGCAGCGCAGTTGGTCGGACTATATCCTATGGCTACACCTTC.

The chain is built from TRBV7-9 and TRBJ1-1, with D unclear. The germline V gene encodes CDR1 SEHNR and CDR2 FQNEAQ (reference sequence). The V gene lost 0 bases and the J gene lost 1 base, with 9 bases spanning the gap. CDR3 length: 15 residues. Here the CDR3 reads CASSLAWEENTEAFF. The CDR3 DNA sequence: TGTGCCAGCAGCTTAGCGTGGGAGGAGAACACTGAAGCTTTCTTT.

J is TRBJ2-3 and V is TRBV7-6; D unclear. Germline V CDR1 and CDR2: SGHVS, FNYEAQ. V lost 5 bases to trimming and J lost 0 bases, with 9 bases between them. The CDR3 runs to 14 residues. The CDR3 loop is CASSPLLSTDTQYF. The CDR3 DNA sequence: TGTGCCAGCAGCCCGCTCCTAAGCACAGATACGCAGTATTTT.

This clone has only one observation. The V and J genes are TRBV9 and TRBJ2-5; tentatively, D is TRBD1 or TRBD2 (6 bases each). Trimming pared 3 bases from V and 7 bases from J, leaving 13 bases between. CDR3 length: 13 amino acids. In germline, CDR1 is SGDLS, CDR2 YYNGEE. Here the CDR3 reads CASSGQKGGTQYF. CDR3 coding DNA: TGTGCCAGCAGCGGACAAAAGGGGGGGACCCAGTACTTC.

The J gene is TRBJ2-1, the V gene TRBV10-3; 11 positions match TRBD1. The CDR3 length is 17 residues. The germline CDR1 and CDR2 sequences are ENHRY and SYGVKD. Trimming cost V 3 bases and J 1 base; bases outside gene matches: 5. CDR3 in amino acids: CAISEWDRGVSYNEQFF. CDR3 DNA: TGTGCCATCAGTGAATGGGACAGGGGGGTATCCTACAATGAGCAGTTCTTC.

The chain is built from TRBV5-1 and TRBJ2-3; D perhaps matches TRBD1 (6 bases). V dropped 4 bases and J dropped 4 bases, with 13 bases sitting between them. The germline gives CDR1 SGHRS, CDR2 YFSETQ. This CDR3 is 14 amino acids long. The CDR3 spells CASSLGQGSDTQYF. The CDR3 coding sequence is TGCGCCAGCAGCCTCGGGCAGGGGTCAGATACGCAGTATTTT. The variable domain in full, completed from reference TRBV5-1 and TRBJ2-3, reads KAGVTQTPRYLIKTRGQQVTLSCSPISGHRSVSWYQQTPGQGLQFLFEYFSETQRNKGNFPGRFSGRQFSNSRSEMNVSTLELGDSALYLCASSLGQGSDTQYFGPGTRLTVL.

The chain has TRBV11-2 and TRBJ1-5, with a weak D call TRBD1 (6 bases). In germline, CDR1 is SGHAT, CDR2 FQNNGV. The V and J ends lost 5 bases and 4 bases respectively, with 15 bases between them. CDR3 length: 15 residues. The CDR3 region has the DNA TGTGCCAGCAGCCCGACAGGTTCCCCGAATCAGCCCCAGCATTTT. It translates to CASSPTGSPNQPQHF.

The chain has TRBV19 and TRBJ1-2; the D gene is possibly TRBD1 (6 bases). The germline V and J ends were trimmed by 6 bases and 4 bases, with 21 bases remaining between them. Germline values: CDR1 LNHDA, CDR2 SQIVND (reference sequence). There are 16 residues in the CDR3. CDR3 sequence reads: CASRGGAAPQSYGYTF. DNA for the CDR3: TGTGCCAGTAGGGGGGGCGCAGCCCCCCAATCCTATGGCTACACCTTC.

A single count supports this clone. V usage is TRBV10-3 and J usage is TRBJ1-4; D remains ambiguous. CDR3 length: 13 amino acids. The ends were cut back, 4 bases at V and 16 bases at J, with 19 bases in the middle. Germline V gene lookup returns CDR1 ENHRY and CDR2 SYGVKD. CDR3 in amino acids: CAISGGLERDRFF. CDR3 nucleotides: TGTGCCATCAGTGGGGGTCTTGAAAGGGATAGGTTTTTT.

V and J are TRBV6-1 and TRBJ1-5; TRBD1 is a possible D gene (5 bases). Germline CDR1 is MNHNS and CDR2 is SASEGT. The CDR3 has 14 residues. V lost 8 bases, J lost 3 bases, and 14 bases lay in between. DNA for the CDR3: TGTGCCAGCGGCCGCGTGGGGCCCAATCAGCCCCAGCATTTT. This codes for CASGRVGPNQPQHF.

V is TRBV6-5 and J is TRBJ2-7, with unresolved D. The germline gives CDR1 MNHEY, CDR2 SVGAGI. The CDR3 is 15 amino acids. V dropped 6 bases and J dropped 1 base, with 16 bases sitting between them. The CDR3 nucleotides are TGTGCCAGCAGCCCCACCACGATACTTTCCTACGAGCAGTACTTC. Translated, it gives CASSPTTILSYEQYF.

This clone was detected once. The chain is built from TRBV7-2 and TRBJ1-4; D is unresolved. The length of the CDR3 is 16 residues. Trimming shortened V by 4 bases and J by 0 bases, and 12 bases separated the two germline ends. The germline gives CDR1 SGHTA, CDR2 FQGNSA. CDR3 sequence reads: CASSSRWPTTNEKLFF. The CDR3 DNA sequence: TGTGCCAGCAGCTCCCGGTGGCCCACAACTAATGAAAAACTGTTTTTT.

The J gene is TRBJ2-1, the V gene TRBV7-3; D gene ambiguous. Germline CDR1 is SGHTA and CDR2 is FQGTGA. CDR3 size: 15 residues. V was shortened by 2 bases and J by 4 bases, with 12 bases between the two germline ends. The CDR3 is CASSLGRGGYNEQFF. The CDR3 DNA follows: TGTGCCAGCAGCTTAGGTAGAGGCGGTTACAATGAGCAGTTCTTC.

The chain carries TRBV9 and TRBJ1-2; D possibly corresponds to TRBD1 (6 bases). The CDR3 has 12 residues. Germline assignment: CDR1 SGDLS and CDR2 YYNGEE. Trimming left V 4 bases short and J 8 bases short, with 12 bases between. The CDR3 loop reads CASSTRDTGYTF. The CDR3 DNA reads TGTGCCAGCAGCACCCGGGACACCGGCTACACCTTC.

V usage is TRBV7-9 and J usage is TRBJ1-3; no reliable D call. In germline, CDR1 is SEHNR, CDR2 FQNEAQ (reference sequence). V was clipped by 4 bases and J by 3 bases, with 13 bases between them. This CDR3 region has 15 residues. The DNA for the CDR3 is TGTGCCAGCAGCTCGAATTGGGGTAATGGAAACACCATATATTTT. It codes for CASSSNWGNGNTIYF. Variable domain in full (rest from reference TRBV7-9 and TRBJ1-3): DTGVSQNPRHKITKRGQNVTFRCDPISEHNRLYWYRQTLGQGPEFLTYFQNEAQLEKSRLLSDRFSAERPKGSFSTLEIQRTEQGDSAMYLCASSSNWGNGNTIYFGEGSWLTVV.

The J gene is TRBJ1-3, the V gene TRBV2; the D is unclear. Germline-derived CDR1 and CDR2 are SNHLY and FYNNEI. The CDR3 has 11 residues. Trimming stripped 5 bases from V and 4 bases from J, with 3 bases between. This CDR3 reads CASSRGNTIYF. The DNA for the CDR3 is TGTGCCAGCAGTAGAGGAAACACCATATATTTT.

The chain couples TRBV6-6 to TRBJ1-3; D ambiguous. V was clipped by 3 bases and J by 0 bases, with 3 bases between them. Germline V gene sequence: CDR1 MNHNY, CDR2 SVGAGI (reference sequence). This CDR3 spans 13 amino acids. This CDR3 reads CASSYGSGNTIYF. In nucleotides, the CDR3 is TGTGCCAGCAGTTATGGCTCTGGAAACACCATATATTTT.

This chain joins TRBV7-8 and TRBJ1-2; TRBD1 is a possible D gene (5 bases). Trimming pared 5 bases from V and 6 bases from J, leaving 19 bases between. In germline, CDR1 is SGHVS, CDR2 FQNEAQ. The CDR3 extends over 15 amino acids. CDR3 protein: CASSRFEGIGDGYTF. The CDR3 DNA is TGTGCCAGCAGCCGCTTCGAGGGGATCGGCGATGGCTACACCTTC.

The sample holds one count of this clone. The chain is built from TRBV18 and TRBJ1-2; 7 bases match TRBD1. The germline V gene encodes CDR1 KGHSH and CDR2 LQKENI. Trimming cost V 3 bases and J 6 bases; bases outside gene matches: 7. CDR3 length: 14 residues. This chain's CDR3 is CASSPEAGGHGYTF. Here the CDR3 DNA reads TGTGCCAGCTCACCCGAGGCAGGGGGACATGGCTACACCTTC. The variable domain in full, completed from reference TRBV18 and TRBJ1-2, reads NAGVMQNPRHLVRRRGQEARLRCSPMKGHSHVYWYRQLPEEGLKFMVYLQKENIIDESGMPKERFSAEFPKEGPSILRIQQVVRGDSAAYFCASSPEAGGHGYTFGSGTRLTVV.

The chain has TRBV19 and TRBJ1-4, with 7 bases aligning to TRBD1. Trimming removed 1 base from V and 2 bases from J; junction bases left unmatched: 7. The CDR3 is 17 residues long. Germline lookup yields CDR1 LNHDA and CDR2 SQIVND (reference sequence). CDR3 DNA sequence: TGTGCCAGTAGTATAGGGACAGGTCGGGGGACTAATGAAAAACTGTTTTTT. Residues: CASSIGTGRGTNEKLFF.

This rearrangement joins TRBV27 to TRBJ2-3; tentatively, D is TRBD2 (7 bases). V lost 6 bases and J 6 bases, leaving 16 bases between the germline ends. The germline gives CDR1 MNHEY, CDR2 SMNVEV (reference sequence). The CDR3 spans 14 residues. Here the CDR3 reads CASSRGTSVDTQYF. CDR3 DNA: TGTGCCAGCAGCAGGGGTACTAGCGTTGATACGCAGTATTTT.

The chain couples TRBV30 to TRBJ2-1; D not certain. CDR3 length: 13 amino acids. Trimming removed 2 bases at V and 3 bases at J, with 8 bases between. Germline CDR1 GTSNPN, CDR2 SVGIG (reference sequence). The CDR3 region is CAWSPTLYNEQFF. In nucleotides, the CDR3 is TGTGCCTGGAGTCCGACACTCTACAATGAGCAGTTCTTC.